Following are 30 T cell receptor beta chains from one sample sequenced in a study of cytomegalovirus exposure and HLA in healthy donors. PCR primers comprised 60 Vbeta and 13 Jbeta primers. Method: immunoSEQ multiplex PCR; TCRdb's copy keeps in-frame clones and lacks some. The profile shows 150,000 to 200,000 clones, around 85% of them singletons. The material sequenced was PBMCs. All receptors come from a woman aged 45-65 years in good health and CMV-seronegative.

This clone was found a few times. The V call is TRBV30, the J call TRBJ1-1; D is possibly TRBD1 (5 bases). The V end lost 6 bases, the J end lost 4 bases, and 18 bases lay between the germline ends. Germline CDR1 and CDR2: GTSNPN and SVGIG (reference sequence). The CDR3 runs 14 residues. CDR3: CACRRGLHGTEAFF. The CDR3 DNA reads as TGTGCCTGTCGGCGGGGGTTACACGGCACTGAAGCTTTCTTT.

The rearrangement uses TRBV27 and TRBJ1-4; 7 bases fit TRBD1. The germline CDR1 and CDR2 sequences are MNHEY and SMNVEV (reference sequence). V lost 6 bases to trimming and J lost 3 bases; unmatched junction nucleotides: 7. This CDR3 has 15 residues. In DNA form, the CDR3 reads TGTGCCAGCAGGAGGGGCGACAGGGCTAATGAAAAACTGTTTTTT. It is translated as CASRRGDRANEKLFF.

V and J are TRBV18 and TRBJ2-6; 7 bases map to TRBD1. The CDR3 totals 17 residues. The J segment lost 0 bases and the V segment lost 5 bases, leaving 7 bases of the junction unmatched. CDR1 is KGHSH, CDR2 LQKENI, per germline. DNA for the CDR3: TGTGCCAGCTCAAGACAGGGAGCGAGCTCTGGGGCCAACGTCCTGACTTTC. It yields the protein CASSRQGASSGANVLTF. Full variable domain (missing parts from reference TRBV18 and TRBJ2-6): NAGVMQNPRHLVRRRGQEARLRCSPMKGHSHVYWYRQLPEEGLKFMVYLQKENIIDESGMPKERFSAEFPKEGPSILRIQQVVRGDSAAYFCASSRQGASSGANVLTFGAGSRLTVL.

Here the CDR3 reads CASSYSSSKSDEQFF. The CDR3 nucleotides read TGTGCCAGCAGTTACTCTAGTAGCAAGTCGGATGAGCAGTTCTTC. V is TRBV6-5 and J is TRBJ2-1; no definite D call. Germline V CDR1 and CDR2: MNHEY, SVGAGI. This CDR3 is 15 amino acids long. The germline V and J ends were trimmed by 0 bases and 8 bases, with 14 bases remaining between them.

The genes are TRBV6-1 and TRBJ1-5; 10 nucleotides agree with TRBD1. The germline gives CDR1 MNHNS, CDR2 SASEGT. The CDR3 consists of 16 residues. Losses at the gene ends were 2 bases for V and 6 bases for J; bases not matched to a gene: 7. CDR3 sequence: CASSEYGTGVTQPQHF. The DNA for the CDR3 is TGTGCCAGCAGTGAATACGGGACAGGGGTTACTCAGCCCCAGCATTTT.

The chain recombines TRBV9 with TRBJ1-6, with no clear D. Trimming took off 4 bases at V and 9 bases at J, with 8 bases between the two ends. CDR3 length: 12 amino acids. CDR1 and CDR2 from the germline V gene are SGDLS and YYNGEE. The CDR3 sequence: CASSPPLSPLHF. The CDR3 bases are TGTGCCAGCAGCCCTCCCCTTTCACCCCTCCACTTT.

This chain connects TRBV4-1 to TRBJ2-5; a weak D match, TRBD2 (5 bases). CDR1 is MGHRA, CDR2 YSYEKL, per germline. The CDR3 contains 15 residues. V shed 0 bases and J shed 0 bases, with 8 bases lying between them. This chain's CDR3 is CASSQEGLNQETQYF. In DNA form, the CDR3 reads TGCGCCAGCAGCCAAGAAGGACTTAACCAAGAGACCCAGTACTTC.

This clone was seen a few times. The chain couples TRBV19 to TRBJ1-4; TRBD1 is a possible D gene (6 bases). Germline CDR1 is LNHDA and CDR2 is SQIVND (reference sequence). V was cut by 5 bases and J by 7 bases, with 17 bases left in between. The CDR3 covers 15 residues. CDR3 bases: TGTGCCAGTAGTCCCGGCGCGGGGGCGAGTGAAAAACTGTTTTTT. It encodes CASSPGAGASEKLFF. Supplemented by reference TRBV19 and TRBJ1-4, the full variable domain reads DGGITQSPKYLFRKEGQNVTLSCEQNLNHDAMYWYRQDPGQGLRLIYYSQIVNDFQKGDIAEGYSVSREKKESFPLTVTSAQKNPTAFYLCASSPGAGASEKLFFGSGTQLSVL.

J is TRBJ1-2 and V is TRBV11-1; the D gene is possibly TRBD1 (5 bases). Germline CDR1 reads SGHAT; CDR2 reads FQDESV (reference sequence). The CDR3 is made up of 15 amino acids. The V end was cut by 4 bases, the J end by 6 bases, with 18 bases between. The CDR3 is CASSSRQSPGHGYTF. Here the CDR3 DNA reads TGTGCCAGCAGCTCGAGACAGAGCCCTGGGCATGGCTACACCTTC.

V gene TRBV7-2 combines with J gene TRBJ2-6, with D maybe TRBD1 (7 bases). CDR3 length equals 19 residues. In germline, CDR1 is SGHTA, CDR2 FQGNSA. The V gene lost 2 bases and the J gene lost 1 base, with 18 bases spanning the gap. The CDR3 bases are TGTGCCAGCAGCTTATCTGTGGCAGGGGGGCGTTCTGGGGCCAACGTCCTGACTTTC. Protein sequence: CASSLSVAGGRSGANVLTF. Looking up the rest from reference TRBV7-2 and TRBJ2-6 gives the full variable domain: GAGVSQSPSNKVTEKGKDVELRCDPISGHTALYWYRQSLGQGLEFLIYFQGNSAPDKSGLPSDRFSAERTGGSVSTLTIQRTQQEDSAVYLCASSLSVAGGRSGANVLTFGAGSRLTVL.

This clone has just one count. This chain joins TRBV4-2 and TRBJ1-4; D is possibly TRBD1 (6 bases). V was cut by 0 bases and J by 2 bases, with 10 bases left in between. The CDR3 consists of 16 residues. Germline values: CDR1 LGHNA, CDR2 YNFKEQ. DNA for the CDR3: TGTGCCAGCAGCCAAGACCACAGGGCGACTAATGAAAAACTGTTTTTT. Translation: CASSQDHRATNEKLFF.

This clone was found once. The chain uses TRBV14 and TRBJ2-5; D not certain. This CDR3 has 13 residues. Germline-derived CDR1 and CDR2 are SGHDN and FVKESK. V lost 0 bases to trimming and J lost 2 bases, with 4 bases between them. The CDR3 region is CASSQDRQETQYF. The CDR3 nucleotides read TGTGCCAGCAGCCAAGACAGACAAGAGACCCAGTACTTC.

This clone was found once. The rearrangement joins TRBV18 to TRBJ1-4; TRBD1 agrees at 7 bases. The trim removed 1 base at V and 4 bases at J, leaving 6 bases unmatched. The CDR3 covers 16 residues. CDR1 is KGHSH, CDR2 LQKENI, per germline. This CDR3 reads CASSPRIQGDNEKLFF. The CDR3 nucleotides read TGTGCCAGCTCACCACGTATCCAGGGGGATAATGAAAAACTGTTTTTT.

This clone showed up just once. V gene TRBV7-6 combines with J gene TRBJ2-3; TRBD1 is a possible D gene (6 bases). The CDR3 spans 16 residues. V was cut by 8 bases and J by 0 bases, with 18 bases left in between. The germline CDR1 and CDR2 sequences are SGHVS and FNYEAQ. The CDR3 loop reads CASGLQPGHSTDTQYF. The CDR3, as DNA: TGTGCCAGCGGCCTACAGCCGGGACATAGCACAGATACGCAGTATTTT.

Notes on this clone: The sample has other DNA sequences that encode this CDR3 too. This chain joins TRBV28 and TRBJ1-3, with TRBD1 matching over 7 bases. The ends lost 3 bases at V and 3 bases at J; junction bases unmatched: 5. Germline V gives CDR1 MDHEN, CDR2 SYDVKM. The CDR3 runs 15 residues. The CDR3 here is CASSFRGTGGNTIYF. As DNA, the CDR3 is TGTGCCAGCAGTTTCAGGGGGACGGGTGGAAACACCATATATTTT.

The chain recombines TRBV28 with TRBJ1-4; TRBD1 matches at 7 bases. Germline V gives CDR1 MDHEN, CDR2 SYDVKM. This CDR3 is built from 15 residues. V gave up 2 bases and J gave up 0 bases; unmatched junction bases: 0. The CDR3 loop reads CASSLQGATNEKLFF. As DNA, the CDR3 is TGTGCCAGCAGTTTACAGGGGGCAACTAATGAAAAACTGTTTTTT.

V usage is TRBV11-2 and J usage is TRBJ1-4; no clear D. The CDR3 contains 14 residues. CDR1 is SGHAT and CDR2 is FQNNGV in the germline V gene. The V end lost 0 bases, the J end lost 5 bases, and 7 bases lay between the germline ends. CDR3 DNA: TGTGCCAGCAGCTTAGACAGGCTCAATGAAAAACTGTTTTTT. It translates to CASSLDRLNEKLFF.

CDR3 coding DNA: TGTGCCAGCAGAGGAGGACAGCACCTCTTGGAGCAGTACTTC. This sequence encodes CASRGGQHLLEQYF. The chain is built from TRBV6-6 and TRBJ2-7, with D perhaps TRBD1 (6 bases). The V end lost 6 bases, the J end lost 7 bases, and 19 bases lay between the germline ends. This CDR3 has 14 residues. Germline CDR1 is MNHNY and CDR2 is SVGAGI (reference sequence).

The chain carries TRBV11-1 and TRBJ2-5; TRBD2 matches at 7 bases. The DNA end is more similar to TRBJ2-7, so the J call may be wrong. Germline V gene lookup returns CDR1 SGHAT and CDR2 FQDESV (reference sequence). The CDR3 has 17 residues. The DNA for the CDR3 is TGTGCCAGCAGCCCTACGGGAGGCAGTTGGCCATCCTACGAGCAGTACTTC. It codes for CASSPTGGSWPSYEQYF.

For the CDR3, the DNA is TGTGCCAGCAGTTACTCAGGCCCGCGAGGATCACCCCTCCACTTT. It codes for CASSYSGPRGSPLHF. The chain is built from TRBV6-5 and TRBJ1-6; D unresolved. CDR1 and CDR2 from the germline V gene are MNHEY and SVGAGI. V dropped 0 bases and J dropped 10 bases, with 13 bases sitting between them. This CDR3 contains 15 residues.

The V and J genes are TRBV14 and TRBJ2-1, with D hard to call. V lost 2 bases, J lost 4 bases, and 12 bases lay in between. This CDR3 region has 15 residues. The germline gives CDR1 SGHDN, CDR2 FVKESK. Written as DNA, the CDR3 is TGTGCCAGCAGCCAACACGCGGAAAGATACAATGAGCAGTTCTTC. Encoded protein: CASSQHAERYNEQFF. Based on the CDR3 plus reference TRBV14 and TRBJ2-1, the full variable domain is EAGVTQFPSHSVIEKGQTVTLRCDPISGHDNLYWYRRVMGKEIKFLLHFVKESKQDESGMPNNRFLAERTGGTYSTLKVQPAELEDSGVYFCASSQHAERYNEQFFGPGTRLTVL.

CDR3 sequence: CASSHLGQGNEKLFF. The DNA for the CDR3 is TGTGCCAGCAGCCACCTGGGACAGGGTAATGAAAAACTGTTTTTT. The chain combines TRBV14 with TRBJ1-4, with 9 bases aligning to TRBD1. The CDR3 contains 15 residues. Trimming removed 3 bases from V and 4 bases from J; junction bases left unmatched: 3. Germline CDR1 is SGHDN and CDR2 is FVKESK.

The chain has TRBV7-2 and TRBJ2-2; D possibly corresponds to TRBD2 (6 bases). Germline V CDR1 and CDR2: SGHTA, FQGNSA. V was trimmed by 1 base and J by 6 bases, leaving 12 bases between them. The CDR3 length is 15 residues. This chain's CDR3 is CASSLGASVPGELFF. The DNA of the CDR3 is TGTGCCAGCAGCTTAGGGGCTAGCGTCCCCGGGGAGCTGTTTTTT. Supplemented by reference TRBV7-2 and TRBJ2-2, the full variable domain reads GAGVSQSPSNKVTEKGKDVELRCDPISGHTALYWYRQSLGQGLEFLIYFQGNSAPDKSGLPSDRFSAERTGGSVSTLTIQRTQQEDSAVYLCASSLGASVPGELFFGEGSRLTVL.

This rearrangement joins TRBV14 to TRBJ1-2; D gene unclear. Germline CDR1 SGHDN, CDR2 FVKESK. The CDR3 is 15 residues long. V lost 1 base and J lost 3, with 12 bases in between. The CDR3 is CASSQGGSRDYGYTF. The CDR3 DNA is TGTGCCAGCAGCCAAGGAGGCAGCCGGGACTATGGCTACACCTTC.

CDR3 bases: TGTGCCAGCAGACCGCGGGGAAATCAGCCCCAGCATTTT. Amino acid sequence: CASRPRGNQPQHF. The V and J genes are TRBV6-6 and TRBJ1-5; no firm D call. The V end was cut by 6 bases, the J end by 4 bases, with 10 bases between. The CDR3 loop spans 13 amino acids. CDR1 and CDR2 from the germline V gene are MNHNY and SVGAGI (reference sequence).

The chain employs TRBV27 and TRBJ2-5, with 10 bases that match TRBD2. Trimming cost V 3 bases and J 1 base; bases outside gene matches: 11. This CDR3 is built from 18 residues. Germline V gene sequence: CDR1 MNHEY, CDR2 SMNVEV (reference sequence). The CDR3 here is CASSFPARAGGFQETQYF. Here the CDR3 DNA reads TGTGCCAGCAGTTTCCCCGCCCGAGCGGGAGGGTTCCAAGAGACCCAGTACTTC.

This clone came up once. The chain uses TRBV28 and TRBJ2-5; 7 bases line up with TRBD1. The CDR3 sequence is 14 residues long. With 4 bases clipped from V and 4 bases from J, the junction kept 6 bases outside the gene matches. Germline CDR1 is MDHEN and CDR2 is SYDVKM. The CDR3 protein is CASSSSGGLETQYF. DNA of the CDR3: TGTGCCAGCAGTTCCTCAGGGGGATTAGAGACCCAGTACTTC.

About this clone itself: Given the absence of the conserved phenylalanine or tryptophan at the CDR3 end, a read error is likely. It is unclear where the CDR3 begins or ends on the DNA, so no DNA is shown, and the CDR3 is as TCRdb lists it. The chain combines TRBV4-2 with TRBJ1-2; the table's D call, TRBD1, has no DNA check behind it. CDR1 and CDR2 from the germline V gene are LGHNA and YNFKEQ. The CDR3 has 16 residues if both end residues are counted. The CDR3: CASSHLQGPGAQWLHL.

This clone occurred once. Germline and junction disagree at one end, which may indicate a read error. The chain recombines TRBV7-2 with TRBJ2-5, with 7 positions matching TRBD2. The germline CDR1 and CDR2 sequences are SGHTA and FQGNSA. This CDR3 has 14 residues. In nucleotides, the CDR3 is TGTGTCAGCTCAAGCGGGGTAGTCCAAGAGACCCAGTACTTC. Translating gives CVSSSGVVQETQYF.

The rearrangement joins TRBV2 to TRBJ2-1; D not resolved. V dropped 6 bases and J dropped 7 bases, with 7 bases sitting between them. The CDR3 covers 11 residues. The germline V gene encodes CDR1 SNHLY and CDR2 FYNNEI. The chain's CDR3 is CASRERNEQFF. CDR3 nucleotides: TGTGCCAGCAGGGAGAGAAATGAGCAGTTCTTC.